This T cell receptor (beta chain) was found in a study of blood T cell repertoires in COVID-19. Using immunoSEQ multiplex PCR, the repertoire was profiled, and TCRdb retains in-frame clones only, with some absent. The sample comprises about 210,000 clones, about 87% of which are singletons, and roughly 3% rests with the top ten. The CDR3 runs 15 residues. The junction had 6 bases not matched to a gene; V was cut back by 1 base and J by 6 bases. Germline values: CDR1 LGHDT, CDR2 YNNKEL (reference sequence). The sequence came from a man aged 55 to 70 with acute or convalescent COVID-19. This chain joins TRBV3-1 (or the pseudogene TRBV3-2) and TRBJ1-5; TRBD1 aligns across 7 bases. Material for sequencing was peripheral blood. CDR3 bases: TGTGCCAGCAGCCAAGGCCCCCAGGGGGGTCAGCCCCAGCATTTT. Translated, it gives CASSQGPQGGQPQHF.